Given below is one TCR beta chain in context. Its antigen is undetermined. The record originates from a study of T cell responses to AZD1222 COVID-19 vaccine. Overall study results and limits: White British people made up most donors, females outnumbered males, and clonal diversity was possibly underestimated.

The CDR3 extends over 14 amino acids. The trim removed 2 bases at V and 4 bases at J, leaving 4 bases unmatched. The V gene's germline CDR1 is SGHNT and CDR2 YENEEA. Measured with immunoSEQ multiplex PCR; TCRdb has only the in-frame clones, and not every one. This sample has tens of thousands of clones, with roughly 84% found just once. The TCR sequence derives from an adult in good health. The input for sequencing was peripheral blood, taken on day 0 of AZD1222 vaccination. V is TRBV11-3 and J is TRBJ1-1; 7 bases map to TRBD1. CDR3 region: CASSLKQGSTEAFF. The CDR3 DNA sequence: TGTGCCAGCAGCTTAAAACAGGGGAGCACTGAAGCTTTCTTT. Variable domain in full (rest from reference TRBV11-3 and TRBJ1-1): EAGVVQSPRYKIIEKKQPVAFWCNPISGHNTLYWYLQNLGQGPELLIRYENEEAVDDSQLPKDRFSAERLKGVDSTLKIQPAELGDSAVYLCASSLKQGSTEAFFGQGTRLTVV.